This T cell receptor beta chain appears in the sequencing data of a study of response to subunit inactivated influenza vaccine. General study points: Authors suggested each seasonal influenza vaccination recruits few new T cells.

TCRdb called the RT-PCR reads again in MiXCR, with one record for every CDR3 protein. The table records about 800,000 distinct CDR3 sequences, 21% of them present only once. This clonotype was seen a handful of times. Its antigen is as yet unknown. The ends were cut back, 7 bases at V and 4 bases at J, with 17 bases in the middle. Germline V CDR1 and CDR2: SNHLY, FYNNEI. This CDR3 region has 14 residues. V usage is TRBV2 and J usage is TRBJ2-7, with D uncertain. Sequenced material: PBMCs from blood, taken less than 6 days after vaccination. The origin of this receptor is a man aged 50-60 years who received an inactivated influenza vaccine. The CDR3 DNA sequence: TGTGCCAGCAACGATCGAGGCCTCACTTACGAGCAGTACTTC. Translated, it gives CASNDRGLTYEQYF.